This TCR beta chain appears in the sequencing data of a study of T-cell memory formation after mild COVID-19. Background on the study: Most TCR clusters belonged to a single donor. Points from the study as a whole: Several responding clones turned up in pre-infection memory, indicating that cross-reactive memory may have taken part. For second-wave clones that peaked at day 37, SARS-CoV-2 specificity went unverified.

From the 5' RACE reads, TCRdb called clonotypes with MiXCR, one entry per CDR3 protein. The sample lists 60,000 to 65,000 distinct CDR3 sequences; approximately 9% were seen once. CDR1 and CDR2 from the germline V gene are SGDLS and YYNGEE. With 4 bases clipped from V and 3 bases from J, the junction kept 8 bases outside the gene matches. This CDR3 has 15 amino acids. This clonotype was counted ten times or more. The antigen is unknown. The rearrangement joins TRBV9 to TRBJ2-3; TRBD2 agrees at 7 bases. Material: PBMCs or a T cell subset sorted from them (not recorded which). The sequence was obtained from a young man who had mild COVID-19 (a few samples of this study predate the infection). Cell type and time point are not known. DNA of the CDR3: TGTGCCAGCAGCCCCGGCGCGGGGGAAACAGATACGCAGTATTTT. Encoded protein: CASSPGAGETDTQYF.